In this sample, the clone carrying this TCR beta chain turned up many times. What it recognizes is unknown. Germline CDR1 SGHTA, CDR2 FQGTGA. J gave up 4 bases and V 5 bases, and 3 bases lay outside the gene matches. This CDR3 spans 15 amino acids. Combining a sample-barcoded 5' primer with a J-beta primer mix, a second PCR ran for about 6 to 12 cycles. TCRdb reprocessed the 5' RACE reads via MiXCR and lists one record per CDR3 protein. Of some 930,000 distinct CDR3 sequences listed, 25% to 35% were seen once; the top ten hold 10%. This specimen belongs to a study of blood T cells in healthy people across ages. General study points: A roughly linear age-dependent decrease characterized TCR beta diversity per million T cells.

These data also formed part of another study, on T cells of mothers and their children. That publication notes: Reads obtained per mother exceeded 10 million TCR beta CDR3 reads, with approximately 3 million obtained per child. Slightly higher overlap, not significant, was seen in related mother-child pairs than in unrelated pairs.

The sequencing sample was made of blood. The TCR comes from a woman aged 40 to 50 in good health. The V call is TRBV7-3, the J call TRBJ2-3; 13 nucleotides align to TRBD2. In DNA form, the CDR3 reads TGTGCCAGCAGCCGGACTAGCGGGGGTGCAGATACGCAGTATTTT. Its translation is CASSRTSGGADTQYF.